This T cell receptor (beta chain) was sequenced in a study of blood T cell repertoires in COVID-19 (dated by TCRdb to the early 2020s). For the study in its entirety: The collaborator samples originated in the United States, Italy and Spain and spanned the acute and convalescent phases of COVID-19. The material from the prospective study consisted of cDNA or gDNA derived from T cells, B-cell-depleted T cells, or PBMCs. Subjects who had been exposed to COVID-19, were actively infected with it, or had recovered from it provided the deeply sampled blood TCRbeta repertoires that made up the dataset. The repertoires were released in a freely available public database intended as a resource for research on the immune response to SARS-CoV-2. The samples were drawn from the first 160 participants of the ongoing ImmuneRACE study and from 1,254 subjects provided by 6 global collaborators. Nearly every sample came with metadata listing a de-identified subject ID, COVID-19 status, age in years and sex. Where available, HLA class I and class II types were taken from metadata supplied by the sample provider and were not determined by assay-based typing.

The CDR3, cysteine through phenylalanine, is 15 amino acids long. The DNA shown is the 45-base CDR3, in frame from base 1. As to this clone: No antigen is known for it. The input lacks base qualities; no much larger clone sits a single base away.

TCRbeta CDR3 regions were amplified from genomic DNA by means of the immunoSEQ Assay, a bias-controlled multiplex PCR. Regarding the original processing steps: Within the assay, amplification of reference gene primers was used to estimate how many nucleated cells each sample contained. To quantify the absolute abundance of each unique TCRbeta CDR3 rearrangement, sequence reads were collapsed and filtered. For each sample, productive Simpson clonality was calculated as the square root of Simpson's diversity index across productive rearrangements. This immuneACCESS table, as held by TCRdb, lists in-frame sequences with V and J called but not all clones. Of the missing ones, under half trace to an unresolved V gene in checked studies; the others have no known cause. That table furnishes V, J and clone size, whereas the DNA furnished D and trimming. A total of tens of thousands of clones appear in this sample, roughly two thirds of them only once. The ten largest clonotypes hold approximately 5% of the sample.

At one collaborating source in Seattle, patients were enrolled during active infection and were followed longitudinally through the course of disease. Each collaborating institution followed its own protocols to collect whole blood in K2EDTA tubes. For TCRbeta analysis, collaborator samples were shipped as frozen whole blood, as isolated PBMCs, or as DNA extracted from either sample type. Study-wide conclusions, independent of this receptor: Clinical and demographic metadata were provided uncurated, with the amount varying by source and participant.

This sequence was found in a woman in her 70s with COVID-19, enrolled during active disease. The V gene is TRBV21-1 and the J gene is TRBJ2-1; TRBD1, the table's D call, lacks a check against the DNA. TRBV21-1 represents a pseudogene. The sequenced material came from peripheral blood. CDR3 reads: CASSKGRTGYNEQFF. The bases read TGTGCCAGCAGCAAAGGCAGGACAGGGTACAATGAGCAGTTCTTC.